Below are 32 T cell receptor beta chains sequenced from a single sample in a study of blood T cell repertoires in COVID-19. Repertoires were generated with immunoSEQ multiplex PCR, while TCRdb's copy carries only in-frame clones and drops some. The sample shows about 50,000 clones, 85% to 95% of them seen only once. The sequenced sample consisted of peripheral blood. Receptors were obtained from a woman of 80 years or more with acute or convalescent COVID-19.

This chain joins TRBV7-9 and TRBJ1-1; no firm D call. V was cut by 4 bases and J by 6 bases, with 18 bases left in between. The V gene's germline CDR1 is SEHNR and CDR2 FQNEAQ (reference sequence). The CDR3 covers 15 residues. CDR3 amino acids: CASSSSRVAVSEAFF. In DNA, the CDR3 is TGTGCCAGCAGCTCCTCGCGTGTCGCCGTCTCTGAAGCTTTCTTT.

This clone appeared a few times. V and J are TRBV19 and TRBJ2-2; maybe TRBD2 (6 bases). Germline CDR1 and CDR2: LNHDA and SQIVND (reference sequence). V shed 6 bases and J shed 1 base, with 15 bases lying between them. CDR3 length: 16 residues. The CDR3 DNA sequence: TGTGCCAGTAGCCCACTAGCTACAAAGAACACCGGGGAGCTGTTTTTT. Protein sequence: CASSPLATKNTGELFF.

V gene TRBV7-3 combines with J gene TRBJ1-2; D remains ambiguous. The V and J ends lost 2 bases and 8 bases respectively, with 12 bases between them. Germline values: CDR1 SGHTA, CDR2 FQGTGA. The CDR3 length is 13 residues. The CDR3 DNA reads as TGTGCCAGCAGCTTAGAGCGGGGTTGGGGCTACACCTTC. This codes for CASSLERGWGYTF.

The V call is TRBV19, the J call TRBJ2-3; D may be TRBD2 (6 bases). This CDR3 is built from 13 residues. Trimming took 10 bases from V and 6 from J, leaving 17 bases between them. The germline CDR1 and CDR2 sequences are LNHDA and SQIVND (reference sequence). CDR3 nucleotide sequence: TGTGCCACTGGGGGGTCCCTGGGGGATACGCAGTATTTT. Translation: CATGGSLGDTQYF.

The chain employs TRBV4-1 and TRBJ1-6, with TRBD1 as a possible D gene (5 bases). V lost 1 base and J lost 10, with 17 bases in between. CDR1 is MGHRA, CDR2 YSYEKL, per germline. The CDR3 spans 16 residues. CDR3 bases: TGCGCCAGCAGCCAAGTGGGCGCAGTCGGGGGGTCACCCCTCCACTTT. It translates to CASSQVGAVGGSPLHF.

CDR3 in DNA: TGCGCCAGCAGCCAGACGCTCAGGGACAATGAGCAGTTCTTC. Translated: CASSQTLRDNEQFF. The chain couples TRBV4-1 to TRBJ2-1; TRBD1 is a possible D gene (5 bases). Trimming removed 3 bases from V and 5 bases from J, with 11 bases in between. The germline V gene has CDR1 MGHRA and CDR2 YSYEKL. CDR3 length: 14 residues.

DNA for the CDR3: TGTGCCAGCAGCCAAGGGTCCTACCCATCCAATTCACCCCTCCACTTT. It encodes CASSQGSYPSNSPLHF. This sequence joins TRBV4-2 and TRBJ1-6; D is unresolved. Germline CDR1 and CDR2: LGHNA and YNFKEQ. This CDR3 is built from 16 residues. The V end lost 1 base, the J end lost 7 bases, and 14 bases lay between the germline ends.

The V and J genes are TRBV4-3 and TRBJ1-1, with 7 positions matching TRBD1. CDR3 length: 15 residues. Germline CDR1 LGHNA, CDR2 YSLEER. V lost 0 bases and J lost 4; bases outside the gene matches: 5. The CDR3 bases are TGCGCCAGCAGCCAAGATCGAGCAGGGGGCACTGAAGCTTTCTTT. The encoded protein is CASSQDRAGGTEAFF.

The chain couples TRBV21-1 to TRBJ2-1; the table assigns TRBD2, which was not confirmed against the DNA. TRBV21-1 is an annotated pseudogene. The CDR3 is 18 amino acids. DNA of the CDR3: TGTGCCAGCAGCAAAGGGAGGGGAGCGGGCCGACCATACAATGAGCAGTTCTTC. This translates into CASSKGRGAGRPYNEQFF.

The chain links TRBV5-4 to TRBJ1-4; a possible D gene is TRBD1 (6 bases). CDR1 and CDR2 from the germline V gene are SGHNT and YYREEE (reference sequence). The CDR3 consists of 16 residues. Between the trimmed V and J ends, which lost 3 bases and 5 bases, there was a span of 17 bases. CDR3 sequence: CASSYGQPLENEKLFF. CDR3 bases: TGTGCCAGCAGCTACGGACAGCCTCTTGAGAATGAAAAACTGTTTTTT.

This clone has only a few counts. The chain links TRBV14 to TRBJ1-6, with 8 bases aligning to TRBD1. The V and J ends lost 4 bases and 8 bases, in that order; junction bases with no gene match: 7. This CDR3 region has 15 residues. CDR1 is SGHDN and CDR2 is FVKESK in the germline V gene. CDR3 bases: TGTGCCAGCAGCCTGGACAGGGCTTTATATTCACCCCTCCACTTT. This encodes CASSLDRALYSPLHF. Filled out from reference TRBV14 and TRBJ1-6, the complete variable domain reads EAGVTQFPSHSVIEKGQTVTLRCDPISGHDNLYWYRRVMGKEIKFLLHFVKESKQDESGMPNNRFLAERTGGTYSTLKVQPAELEDSGVYFCASSLDRALYSPLHFGNGTRLTVT.

J is TRBJ2-1 and V is TRBV30; TRBD2 matches 12 bases. The germline gives CDR1 GTSNPN, CDR2 SVGIG (reference sequence). The CDR3 runs 15 residues. After removal of 3 bases from V and 2 bases from J, the junction contained 2 bases not matched to a gene. CDR3 bases: TGTGCCTGGAGAAGACTAGCGGGGGCCTACAATGAGCAGTTCTTC. It codes for CAWRRLAGAYNEQFF.

The chain carries TRBV6-5 and TRBJ2-7, with D perhaps matching TRBD2 (5 bases). Germline lookup yields CDR1 MNHEY and CDR2 SVGAGI. The CDR3 has 15 amino acids. Trimming pared 0 bases from V and 3 bases from J, leaving 12 bases between. The CDR3 region is CASSYSRGSSYEQYF. The CDR3, as DNA: TGTGCCAGCAGTTACTCTAGAGGGTCCAGCTACGAGCAGTACTTC.

J is TRBJ1-2 and V is TRBV6-5; no clear D gene. The V end was cut by 0 bases, the J end by 4 bases, with 15 bases between. Germline V gene data show CDR1 as MNHEY and CDR2 as SVGAGI. The CDR3 loop spans 16 amino acids. The CDR3 bases are TGTGCCAGCAGTTACTCGGGCGCCCCCGGAGGCTATGGCTACACCTTC. The encoded protein is CASSYSGAPGGYGYTF.

The rearrangement uses TRBV3-1 (or the pseudogene TRBV3-2) and TRBJ1-4; weak D call: TRBD1 (5 bases). The V end was cut by 2 bases, the J end by 4 bases, with 8 bases between. The germline V gene has CDR1 LGHDT and CDR2 YNNKEL (reference sequence). The CDR3 has 14 amino acids. The CDR3 loop is CASSQQGNNEKLFF. CDR3 nucleotides: TGTGCCAGCAGCCAACAGGGTAATAATGAAAAACTGTTTTTT.

The chain employs TRBV15 and TRBJ1-5, with 9 bases that match TRBD1. Germline values: CDR1 LNHNV, CDR2 YYDKDF (reference sequence). The CDR3 loop spans 17 amino acids. The V and J ends lost 0 bases and 3 bases, in that order; junction bases with no gene match: 6. The CDR3 region is CATSRDLTGGINQPQHF. CDR3 bases: TGTGCCACCAGCAGAGACCTAACAGGGGGCATCAATCAGCCCCAGCATTTT.

This CDR3 is CASSYGGASPTDEQFF. CDR3 DNA: TGTGCCAGCAGTTACGGTGGTGCCTCCCCTACGGATGAGCAGTTCTTC. V is TRBV6-2 or TRBV6-3 and J is TRBJ2-1; D is unclear. This CDR3 is 16 amino acids long. Germline CDR1 reads MNHEY; CDR2 reads SVGEGT. The V end was cut by 2 bases, the J end by 8 bases, with 19 bases between.

DNA of the CDR3: TGTGCCAGTCTGGGTGTGAGGACAGCCACTGGAAACACCATATATTTT. It is translated as CASLGVRTATGNTIYF. The J gene is TRBJ1-3, the V gene TRBV7-9; TRBD1 is a possible D gene (6 bases). This CDR3 contains 16 residues. Germline loops: CDR1 SEHNR, CDR2 FQNEAQ (reference sequence). V was trimmed by 9 bases and J by 2 bases, leaving 20 bases between them.

The chain joins TRBV5-4 to TRBJ1-2, with no clear D. CDR1 is SGHNT and CDR2 is YYREEE in the germline V gene (reference sequence). V shed 0 bases and J shed 4 bases, with 7 bases lying between them. The CDR3 spans 13 residues. In DNA, the CDR3 is TGTGCCAGCAGCTTGGACAGCCGCTATGGCTACACCTTC. Its protein is CASSLDSRYGYTF.

This chain uses TRBV10-2 with TRBJ1-4; D is perhaps TRBD1 (5 bases). The length of the CDR3 is 14 residues. V lost 6 bases and J 6 bases, leaving 14 bases between the germline ends. Germline loops: CDR1 WSHSY, CDR2 SAAADI. CDR3 residues: CASRATGGDEKLFF. DNA of the CDR3: TGCGCCAGCAGAGCTACGGGGGGAGATGAAAAACTGTTTTTT.

This rearrangement joins TRBV3-1 (or the pseudogene TRBV3-2) to TRBJ2-7; D unresolved. V was cut by 0 bases and J by 4 bases, with 10 bases left in between. The germline gives CDR1 LGHDT, CDR2 YNNKEL (reference sequence). This CDR3 has 14 residues. The CDR3 nucleotides read TGTGCCAGCAGCCAAGATTTTCCCGGGTACGAGCAGTACTTC. Amino acids: CASSQDFPGYEQYF.

This clone turned up a few times. The chain links TRBV6-1 to TRBJ2-7; TRBD1 matches at 11 bases. The CDR3 spans 15 residues. The V and J ends lost 3 bases and 5 bases, in that order; junction bases with no gene match: 6. Germline CDR1 MNHNS, CDR2 SASEGT. The CDR3 nucleotides read TGTGCCAGCAGTGAGGGACAGGGGGTTTTGGACGAGCAGTACTTC. Translating it yields CASSEGQGVLDEQYF.

The chain uses TRBV18 and TRBJ1-2; 8 bases agree with TRBD1. V lost 4 bases and J lost 6; bases outside the gene matches: 7. CDR1 is KGHSH, CDR2 LQKENI, per germline. The CDR3 spans 14 residues. The CDR3 nucleotides read TGTGCCAGCTCACACCTGGACAGGGATGATGGCTACACCTTC. It is translated as CASSHLDRDDGYTF.

V is TRBV7-9 and J is TRBJ2-7; 11 positions agree with TRBD1. V lost 1 base, J lost 5 bases, and 7 bases stayed unmatched. This CDR3 is 16 amino acids long. The germline V gene has CDR1 SEHNR and CDR2 FQNEAQ (reference sequence). CDR3 DNA sequence: TGTGCCAGCAGCTTAGGGGCGGGACAGGGGGGCGACGAGCAGTACTTC. This translates into CASSLGAGQGGDEQYF.

The chain joins TRBV9 to TRBJ2-7; TRBD2 aligns across 9 bases. Germline CDR1 is SGDLS and CDR2 is YYNGEE. The CDR3 sequence is 15 residues long. V lost 0 bases to trimming and J lost 7 bases; unmatched junction nucleotides: 8. CDR3 loop: CASSVESAGGREQYF. As DNA, the CDR3 is TGTGCCAGCAGCGTAGAATCAGCGGGAGGTCGTGAGCAGTACTTC.

This chain joins TRBV2 and TRBJ2-1, with 7 positions matching TRBD2. The CDR3 runs 13 residues. The junction had 3 bases not matched to a gene; V was cut back by 5 bases and J by 5 bases. CDR1 SNHLY and CDR2 FYNNEI come from the germline V gene. CDR3 nucleotide sequence: TGTGCCAGCAGTAGTCTAGCGGACAATGAGCAGTTCTTC. The encoded protein is CASSSLADNEQFF. Looking up the rest from reference TRBV2 and TRBJ2-1 gives the full variable domain: EPEVTQTPSHQVTQMGQEVILRCVPISNHLYFYWYRQILGQKVEFLVSFYNNEISEKSEIFDDQFSVERPDGSNFTLKIRSTKLEDSAMYFCASSSLADNEQFFGPGTRLTVL.

V gene TRBV29-1 combines with J gene TRBJ2-2, with D possibly matching TRBD1 (7 bases). Germline V gene data show CDR1 as SQVTM and CDR2 as ANQGSEA. V shed 6 bases and J shed 5 bases, with 13 bases lying between them. The CDR3 loop spans 13 amino acids. CDR3 sequence reads: CSVDYRGTGELFF. The DNA of the CDR3 is TGCAGCGTGGACTACAGGGGAACCGGGGAGCTGTTTTTT.

The chain combines TRBV6-5 with TRBJ2-1; 9 nucleotides line up with TRBD2. J was trimmed by 7 bases and V by 7 bases; bases with no gene match: 11. This CDR3 contains 15 residues. In germline, CDR1 is MNHEY, CDR2 SVGAGI. The CDR3 bases are TGTGCCAGCATCCCCGGGACTAGCCAGACGAATGAGCAGTTCTTC. As protein: CASIPGTSQTNEQFF.

The rearrangement uses TRBV15 and TRBJ1-3; weak D call: TRBD1 (5 bases). The CDR3 is made up of 16 amino acids. Germline lookup yields CDR1 LNHNV and CDR2 YYDKDF (reference sequence). V was trimmed by 0 bases and J by 0 bases, leaving 9 bases between them. CDR3 DNA: TGTGCCACCAGCAGAGATATAGGGGTCTCTGGAAACACCATATATTTT. Translating gives CATSRDIGVSGNTIYF.

The rearrangement links TRBV6-2 or TRBV6-3 to TRBJ1-1; maybe TRBD1 (5 bases). Trimming stripped 5 bases from V and 9 bases from J, with 16 bases between. Germline V CDR1 and CDR2: MNHEY, SVGEGT. This CDR3 contains 13 residues. The CDR3 is CASSPPEGTKAFF. CDR3 bases: TGTGCCAGCAGTCCCCCGGAGGGGACTAAAGCTTTCTTT.

This rearrangement joins TRBV6-2 or TRBV6-3 to TRBJ1-2, with D possibly being TRBD1 (5 bases). The CDR3 loop spans 16 amino acids. Trimming removed 0 bases from V and 4 bases from J, with 15 bases in between. Germline CDR1 is MNHEY and CDR2 is SVGEGT. In DNA form, the CDR3 reads TGTGCCAGCAGTTACTCGTTCCAGGGACTTTCCTATGGCTACACCTTC. It encodes CASSYSFQGLSYGYTF.

The chain links TRBV30 to TRBJ1-2; 8 bases are shared with TRBD1. Germline V gene lookup returns CDR1 GTSNPN and CDR2 SVGIG (reference sequence). This CDR3 is built from 11 residues. The V and J ends lost 4 bases and 6 bases, in that order; junction bases with no gene match: 1. The CDR3 protein is CAWTGGHGYTF. The DNA of the CDR3 is TGTGCCTGGACAGGGGGCCATGGCTACACCTTC.